This T cell receptor beta chain is drawn from a study of human T cells and chemical hapten exposure. Across the whole study: Alopecia universalis, totalis or areata was present in patients who were mostly female.

Trimming removed 0 bases at V and 9 bases at J, with 6 bases between. CDR3 size: 13 residues. CDR1 and CDR2 from the germline V gene are SSHAT and FNYEAQ (reference sequence). This clonotype has at least ten counts. As to time point: patch test 1, 2 weeks after DPC sensitization. Treatment specified: therapeutic diphenylcyclopropenone sensitization with weekly scalp DPC. TCRdb reanalysed the RACE reads using MiXCR and keeps one entry per CDR3 protein. Among roughly 360,000 distinct CDR3 sequences listed, around 4.8% were seen once. The J gene is TRBJ1-6, the V gene TRBV7-7; D ambiguous. Sequences were derived from whole blood, sampled in connection with sensitization to the hapten diphenylcyclopropenone (DPC). The sequence was collected from a woman in her 50s with alopecia areata. Some clones in this sample may be carry-over from other donors' samples. CDR3 sequence reads: CASSLASGSPLHF. In DNA, the CDR3 is TGTGCCAGCAGCTTAGCATCGGGTTCACCCCTCCACTTT.